This entry describes one T cell receptor (beta chain). The data were taken from a study of blood T cell repertoires in COVID-19. Across the whole study: The samples span acute and convalescent COVID-19 from the United States, Italy and Spain.

Looked up from germline, CDR1 is MDHEN and CDR2 is SYDVKM. The CDR3 contains 13 residues. V lost 8 bases and J lost 8; bases outside the gene matches: 11. As processed by the authors: Nucleated cell counts were estimated from reference gene primer amplification. TCRdb keeps only in-frame clones here, not all; method: immunoSEQ multiplex PCR. Clone size and the V and J calls come from that table; the DNA yielded D and trimming. The sample records about 110,000 clones, approximately 82% being singletons. Sequenced material: peripheral blood. The source is a woman aged 80 or older with active or convalescent COVID-19. J is TRBJ1-1 and V is TRBV28; the match to TRBD1 covers 7 bases. The CDR3: CASRFSNRGEAFF. DNA of the CDR3: TGTGCCAGCCGATTTTCGAACAGGGGCGAAGCTTTCTTT. The variable domain in full, with the rest retrieved from reference TRBV28 and TRBJ1-1, is DVKVTQSSRYLVKRTGEKVFLECVQDMDHENMFWYRQDPGLGLRLIYFSYDVKMKEKGDIPEGYSVSREKKERFSLILESASTNQTSMYLCASRFSNRGEAFFGQGTRLTVV.